These 25 T cell receptor beta chains originate from one sample sequenced in a study of blood T cell repertoires in COVID-19. Here immunoSEQ multiplex PCR was the method, and the copy in TCRdb shows in-frame clones only, minus some. The sample consists of around 70,000 clones, around 80% of them appearing once. The sample comprised peripheral blood. The receptors shown here come from a woman aged 45-59 years with acute or convalescent COVID-19.

The V call is TRBV3-1 (or the pseudogene TRBV3-2), the J call TRBJ1-1, with D possibly matching TRBD1 (6 bases). The CDR3 covers 12 residues. Germline assignment: CDR1 LGHDT and CDR2 YNNKEL (reference sequence). V was cut by 0 bases and J by 10 bases, with 9 bases left in between. The chain's CDR3 is CASSQDDRRAFF. The CDR3, as DNA: TGTGCCAGCAGCCAAGATGACAGGAGAGCTTTCTTT.

The chain couples TRBV7-3 to TRBJ2-2; D may be TRBD1 (6 bases). Between the trimmed V and J ends, which lost 5 bases and 1 base, there was a span of 8 bases. Germline V gene lookup returns CDR1 SGHTA and CDR2 FQGTGA. The CDR3 has 14 amino acids. CDR3 sequence (DNA): TGTGCCAGCAGCACGGGACAGAACACCGGGGAGCTGTTTTTT. Protein sequence: CASSTGQNTGELFF.

J is TRBJ2-7 and V is TRBV28, with 9 bases that match TRBD1. This CDR3 has 14 residues. V dropped 7 bases and J dropped 5; count of bases not matched to a gene: 9. The V gene's germline CDR1 is MDHEN and CDR2 SYDVKM. CDR3: CASTPPDRGDEQYF. Written as DNA, the CDR3 is TGTGCCAGCACTCCTCCGGACAGGGGCGACGAGCAGTACTTC.

J is TRBJ2-3 and V is TRBV15; TRBD1 matches 11 bases. Germline assignment: CDR1 LNHNV and CDR2 YYDKDF (reference sequence). The ends lost 3 bases at V and 3 bases at J; junction bases unmatched: 5. The CDR3 totals 16 residues. The CDR3 DNA follows: TGTGCCACCAGCAGGCGGACAGGGGGCGCGACAGATACGCAGTATTTT. Amino acids: CATSRRTGGATDTQYF.

The rearrangement uses TRBV6-2 or TRBV6-3 and TRBJ2-7; no firm D call. CDR1 MNHEY and CDR2 SVGEGT come from the germline V gene. V was pared by 6 bases and J by 6 bases, with 9 bases between. CDR3 length equals 11 residues. The CDR3 is CASSLSFEQYF. CDR3 nucleotide sequence: TGTGCCAGCAGCCTTTCGTTCGAGCAGTACTTC.

This chain joins TRBV29-1 and TRBJ2-5, with 11 bases that match TRBD2. The CDR3 covers 15 residues. V was clipped by 2 bases and J by 5 bases; unmatched bases: 7. The V gene's germline CDR1 is SQVTM and CDR2 ANQGSEA. Here the CDR3 DNA reads TGCAGCGTTGAACTAGCGGGAGGCTTTATGGAGACCCAGTACTTC. Its translation: CSVELAGGFMETQYF.

This clone was detected ten times or more. Other DNA sequences from this sample encode an identical CDR3 as well. The CDR3 nucleotides read TGTGCCAGTAGTTCCAGACAGGGACAAACCTACGAGCAGTACTTC. It yields the protein CASSSRQGQTYEQYF. The V gene is TRBV19, the J gene TRBJ2-7, with 7 bases lining up with TRBD1. The germline CDR1 and CDR2 sequences are LNHDA and SQIVND (reference sequence). Germline trimming cut 5 bases from V and 2 bases from J; bases unmatched to any gene: 9. The CDR3 sequence is 15 residues long.

This clone was seen repeatedly, ten times or more. This sequence joins TRBV10-3 and TRBJ2-1; tentatively, D is TRBD1 (5 bases). CDR1 ENHRY and CDR2 SYGVKD come from the germline V gene. V lost 6 bases to trimming and J lost 8 bases, with 14 bases between them. CDR3 size: 13 residues. CDR3 residues: CAISPGFVDEQFF. As DNA, the CDR3 is TGTGCCATCAGCCCAGGGTTTGTCGATGAGCAGTTCTTC.

V usage is TRBV29-1 and J usage is TRBJ2-3; 10 bases map to TRBD2. The CDR3 totals 15 residues. V gave up 6 bases and J gave up 3 bases; unmatched junction bases: 9. Germline CDR1 reads SQVTM; CDR2 reads ANQGSEA. The CDR3 reads CSVTLAGGGTDTQYF. The CDR3 coding sequence is TGCAGCGTGACCTTAGCGGGAGGAGGGACAGATACGCAGTATTTT.

The chain uses TRBV28 and TRBJ1-1; D perhaps matches TRBD1 (5 bases). The CDR3 loop spans 11 amino acids. The V and J ends lost 9 bases and 1 base respectively, with 6 bases between them. Germline V gene lookup returns CDR1 MDHEN and CDR2 SYDVKM. The CDR3 sequence is CASQGNTEAFF. The CDR3 coding sequence is TGTGCCAGTCAGGGGAACACTGAAGCTTTCTTT.

The V and J genes are TRBV6-1 and TRBJ2-7, with TRBD2 identical over 7 bases. The trim removed 3 bases at V and 0 bases at J, leaving 8 bases unmatched. From germline, CDR1 is MNHNS and CDR2 SASEGT. The CDR3 length is 16 residues. CDR3 amino acids: CASSEILARTSYEQYF. The CDR3 bases are TGTGCCAGCAGTGAGATACTAGCGCGTACCTCCTACGAGCAGTACTTC.

V gene TRBV12-3 or TRBV12-4 combines with J gene TRBJ1-2, with D possibly TRBD1 on 6 matching bases. V shed 6 bases and J shed 7 bases, with 15 bases lying between them. The CDR3 covers 13 residues. The CDR3 is CASSPRTAAGYTF. The CDR3, as DNA: TGTGCCAGCAGCCCCCGGACAGCAGCTGGCTACACCTTC.

The chain uses TRBV9 and TRBJ2-1, with TRBD1 identical over 9 bases. Germline loops: CDR1 SGDLS, CDR2 YYNGEE. V lost 0 bases and J lost 5; bases outside the gene matches: 0. The CDR3 contains 14 residues. Written as DNA, the CDR3 is TGTGCCAGCAGCGTAGGGACAGGGGACAATGAGCAGTTCTTC. Encoded protein: CASSVGTGDNEQFF.

Sample share makes this clone medium-sized. The chain employs TRBV2 and TRBJ2-1; D uncertain. The germline V gene encodes CDR1 SNHLY and CDR2 FYNNEI. V was clipped by 6 bases and J by 10 bases, with 13 bases between them. This CDR3 is built from 12 residues. CDR3 coding DNA: TGTGCCAGCAGAAACAGTGGGTCGGAGCAGTTCTTC. Amino acids: CASRNSGSEQFF. Filled out from reference TRBV2 and TRBJ2-1, the complete variable domain reads EPEVTQTPSHQVTQMGQEVILRCVPISNHLYFYWYRQILGQKVEFLVSFYNNEISEKSEIFDDQFSVERPDGSNFTLKIRSTKLEDSAMYFCASRNSGSEQFFGPGTRLTVL.

The rearrangement links TRBV2 to TRBJ1-2, with TRBD1 matching 8 bases. This CDR3 contains 14 residues. Germline loops: CDR1 SNHLY, CDR2 FYNNEI. V trimming: 4 bases; J trimming: 5 bases; junction bases outside the gene matches: 6. The CDR3 nucleotides read TGTGCCAGCAGTGCTCTTGGACAGGGATATGGCTACACCTTC. It encodes CASSALGQGYGYTF.

The chain recombines TRBV7-2 with TRBJ1-4; perhaps TRBD1 as D (6 bases). CDR1 and CDR2 (germline): SGHTA, FQGNSA. The CDR3 covers 14 residues. V was cut by 4 bases and J by 5 bases, with 11 bases left in between. The CDR3 DNA reads TGTGCCAGCAGCTCGACAGGTTTAAATGAAAAACTGTTTTTT. Protein product: CASSSTGLNEKLFF.

The chain has TRBV2 and TRBJ2-6; maybe TRBD2 (5 bases). Trimming took 6 bases from V and 2 from J, leaving 11 bases between them. There are 15 residues in the CDR3. CDR1 is SNHLY and CDR2 is FYNNEI in the germline V gene. CDR3 in DNA: TGTGCCAGCAGCGAGGAGGTGGCTGGGGCCAACGTCCTGACTTTC. Protein product: CASSEEVAGANVLTF.

V is TRBV7-2 and J is TRBJ2-7; maybe TRBD2 (5 bases). Germline V lookup: CDR1 SGHTA, CDR2 FQGNSA. V was clipped by 4 bases and J by 5 bases, with 6 bases between them. This CDR3 is 11 amino acids long. The CDR3 here is CASSSSHEQYF. The CDR3 DNA reads as TGTGCCAGCAGCTCTAGCCACGAGCAGTACTTC.

The chain is built from TRBV28 and TRBJ1-4; D gene ambiguous. V lost 7 bases and J 5 bases, leaving 8 bases between the germline ends. The CDR3 has 12 residues. CDR1 and CDR2 (germline): MDHEN, SYDVKM. The chain's CDR3 is CASNIGNEKLFF. The CDR3 nucleotides read TGTGCCAGCAACATCGGGAATGAAAAACTGTTTTTT.

The count of this clone is one. The chain has TRBV5-4 and TRBJ2-5; 12 positions agree with TRBD2. Germline V gene data show CDR1 as SGHNT and CDR2 as YYREEE (reference sequence). This CDR3 comprises 18 residues. Losses at the gene ends were 0 bases for V and 6 bases for J; bases not matched to a gene: 12. In DNA form, the CDR3 reads TGTGCCAGCAGCTTGGAGGCTAGCGGGAGGGCTGTTCTGAAGACCCAGTACTTC. The encoded protein is CASSLEASGRAVLKTQYF.

J is TRBJ1-2 and V is TRBV27; D gene ambiguous. The CDR3 consists of 14 residues. Between the trimmed V and J ends, which lost 0 bases and 8 bases, there was a span of 13 bases. The germline V gene has CDR1 MNHEY and CDR2 SMNVEV (reference sequence). The CDR3 coding sequence is TGTGCCAGCAGTTTATCGGGCCTTTTTCCGGGCTACACCTTC. Protein: CASSLSGLFPGYTF.

This clone was picked up one time. The chain recombines TRBV5-1 with TRBJ2-3; 7 bases are shared with TRBD2. Germline values: CDR1 SGHRS, CDR2 YFSETQ. This CDR3 contains 15 residues. J was trimmed by 2 bases and V by 4 bases; bases with no gene match: 7. The CDR3 loop reads CASSPSGGVTDTQYF. The CDR3 DNA sequence: TGCGCCAGCAGCCCTAGTGGGGGGGTCACAGATACGCAGTATTTT.

This clone has only a few counts. The chain has TRBV13 and TRBJ2-1, with 7 bases identical to TRBD1. Trimming cost V 5 bases and J 1 base; bases outside gene matches: 17. Germline CDR1 and CDR2: PRHDT and FYEKMQ (reference sequence). The CDR3 length is 19 residues. The CDR3 sequence: CASSPQAFRDSPSYNEQFF. The CDR3 DNA is TGTGCCAGCAGCCCCCAAGCCTTCCGGGACAGCCCGTCCTACAATGAGCAGTTCTTC.

The rearrangement uses TRBV29-1 and TRBJ1-4; tentatively, D is TRBD1 (5 bases). Germline CDR1 reads SQVTM; CDR2 reads ANQGSEA. This CDR3 is 15 amino acids long. With 5 bases removed from V and 0 bases from J, the gap between germline ends came to 13 bases. The CDR3 nucleotides read TGCAGCGTTTCCAAGACAGCTGCAACTAATGAAAAACTGTTTTTT. Its translation: CSVSKTAATNEKLFF.

The chain carries TRBV11-2 and TRBJ1-2; TRBD1 might be the D (6 bases). V lost 1 base, J lost 8 bases, and 11 bases lay in between. The CDR3 is made up of 13 amino acids. The V gene's germline CDR1 is SGHAT and CDR2 FQNNGV. The CDR3 spells CASSLGTASGYTF. The CDR3 bases are TGTGCCAGCAGCTTAGGGACAGCAAGCGGCTACACCTTC.